Listed here is a single TCR beta chain. CDR3 size: 16 residues. The ends were cut back, 7 bases at V and 2 bases at J, with 20 bases in the middle. CDR1 and CDR2 from the germline V gene are LNHDA and SQIVND (reference sequence). The sample is drawn from a study of control samples from healthy donors and cancer patients. The data were produced by immunoSEQ multiplex PCR, yet TCRdb's version contains in-frame clones alone and is incomplete. This table holds approximately 130,000 clones, about nine tenths found once. The TCR was taken from a man between 35 and 55 years old in good health. This chain connects TRBV19 to TRBJ1-1, with D possibly matching TRBD1 (5 bases). Sequencing was carried out using blood. CDR3 in DNA: TGTGCCAGTACCCTGACAGAACCGGAACGTAACACTGAAGCTTTCTTT. The encoded protein is CASTLTEPERNTEAFF.